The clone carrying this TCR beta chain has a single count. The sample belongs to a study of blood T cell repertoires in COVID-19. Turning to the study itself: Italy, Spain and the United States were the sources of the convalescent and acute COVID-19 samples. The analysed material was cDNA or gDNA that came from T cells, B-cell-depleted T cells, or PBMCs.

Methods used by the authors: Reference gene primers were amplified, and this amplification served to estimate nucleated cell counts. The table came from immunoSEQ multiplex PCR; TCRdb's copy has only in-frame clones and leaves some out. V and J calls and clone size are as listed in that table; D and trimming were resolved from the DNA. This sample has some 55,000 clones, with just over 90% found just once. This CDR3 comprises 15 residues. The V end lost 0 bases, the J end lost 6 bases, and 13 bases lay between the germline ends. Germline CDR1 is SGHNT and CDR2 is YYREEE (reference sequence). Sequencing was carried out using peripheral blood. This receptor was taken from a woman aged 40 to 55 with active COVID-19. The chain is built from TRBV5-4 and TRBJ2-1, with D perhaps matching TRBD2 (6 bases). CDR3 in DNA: TGTGCCAGCAGCTTGGGGGTAGCGGAGGTCAATGAGCAGTTCTTC. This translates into CASSLGVAEVNEQFF. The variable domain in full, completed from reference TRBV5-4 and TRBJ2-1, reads ETGVTQSPTHLIKTRGQQVTLRCSSQSGHNTVSWYQQALGQGPQFIFQYYREEENGRGNFPPRFSGLQFPNYSSELNVNALELDDSALYLCASSLGVAEVNEQFFGPGTRLTVL.